These 24 T cell receptor beta chains were all obtained from the same sample, sequenced in a study of blood T cell repertoires in COVID-19. Assay used: immunoSEQ multiplex PCR; TCRdb lists only in-frame clones, some missing. The repertoire holds a few hundred thousand clones, with about 86% as singletons. Sequenced sample: peripheral blood. The source of these receptors is a woman aged 55-69 years with COVID-19, enrolled during active disease.

This clone was found once. The chain recombines TRBV4-1 with TRBJ2-3; TRBD1 matches at 7 bases. The V gene end was trimmed by 4 bases and the J gene end by 2 bases; junction bases not matched to a gene: 9. This CDR3 is built from 16 residues. The V gene's germline CDR1 is MGHRA and CDR2 YSYEKL. CDR3 loop: CASSPIETGTTDTQYF. In nucleotides, the CDR3 is TGCGCCAGCAGCCCCATCGAGACAGGGACCACAGATACGCAGTATTTT.

V is TRBV19 and J is TRBJ1-2; 8 positions agree with TRBD1. Trimming cost V 2 bases and J 4 bases; bases outside gene matches: 12. The CDR3 has 17 amino acids. Germline V gene data show CDR1 as LNHDA and CDR2 as SQIVND (reference sequence). The CDR3 DNA reads as TGTGCCAGTAGTATATCAGTGGGCCAGGGGGCCTTCTATGGCTACACCTTC. Translation: CASSISVGQGAFYGYTF.

The J gene is TRBJ2-7, the V gene TRBV5-1; 8 bases agree with TRBD1. The germline CDR1 and CDR2 sequences are SGHRS and YFSETQ. Trimming removed 2 bases from V and 0 bases from J; junction bases left unmatched: 7. The CDR3 consists of 16 residues. CDR3 sequence (DNA): TGCGCCAGCAGCTTCTCGACAGGGGTGAGCTCCTACGAGCAGTACTTC. Its translation is CASSFSTGVSSYEQYF.

The chain carries TRBV20-1 and TRBJ2-5; D is possibly TRBD2 (6 bases). The V and J ends lost 3 bases and 6 bases respectively, with 14 bases between them. CDR3 length: 13 amino acids. The V gene's germline CDR1 is DFQATT and CDR2 SNEGSKA (reference sequence). The CDR3 sequence: CSASPGTVKTQYF. CDR3 nucleotides: TGCAGTGCTAGTCCCGGGACTGTGAAGACCCAGTACTTC.

This chain uses TRBV28 with TRBJ1-2; the match to TRBD1 covers 7 bases. The ends lost 2 bases at V and 5 bases at J; junction bases unmatched: 5. The CDR3 runs to 14 residues. The germline gives CDR1 MDHEN, CDR2 SYDVKM. In DNA, the CDR3 is TGTGCCAGCAGTTTACCCCTGGGACAGTATGGCTACACCTTC. Its protein is CASSLPLGQYGYTF.

The chain uses TRBV5-1 and TRBJ2-3; 12 bases map to TRBD1. The CDR3 totals 18 residues. The ends lost 1 base at V and 4 bases at J; junction bases unmatched: 10. The germline CDR1 and CDR2 sequences are SGHRS and YFSETQ. The CDR3 sequence: CASSLRSGTGGFADTQYF. The CDR3 coding sequence is TGCGCCAGCAGCTTGAGGAGTGGGACAGGGGGCTTCGCAGATACGCAGTATTTT. Filled out from reference TRBV5-1 and TRBJ2-3, the complete variable domain reads KAGVTQTPRYLIKTRGQQVTLSCSPISGHRSVSWYQQTPGQGLQFLFEYFSETQRNKGNFPGRFSGRQFSNSRSEMNVSTLELGDSALYLCASSLRSGTGGFADTQYFGPGTRLTVL.

This chain connects TRBV6-2 or TRBV6-3 to TRBJ2-3; D is unclear. The CDR3 loop spans 19 amino acids. Germline CDR1 MNHEY, CDR2 SVGEGT. Trimming cost V 2 bases and J 0 bases, with 21 bases left between them. CDR3 residues: CASSYNRHGYGASTDTQYF. The CDR3 nucleotides read TGTGCCAGCAGTTACAACCGGCATGGATACGGAGCTAGCACAGATACGCAGTATTTT.

V is TRBV10-3 and J is TRBJ1-2, with 12 bases lining up with TRBD1. The CDR3 is 15 residues long. Germline CDR1 is ENHRY and CDR2 is SYGVKD. V lost 4 bases to trimming and J lost 8 bases; unmatched junction nucleotides: 8. For the CDR3, the DNA is TGTGCCATCAGTGCAACGCCGGGACAGGGGGCAGGCTACACCTTC. Translating it yields CAISATPGQGAGYTF.

CDR3 residues: CASSLNGDRFNEKLFF. The DNA for the CDR3 is TGTGCCAGCAGCTTGAATGGGGACAGATTTAATGAAAAACTGTTTTTT. This chain joins TRBV5-4 and TRBJ1-4, with 7 bases identical to TRBD1. The CDR3 totals 16 residues. The J segment lost 4 bases and the V segment lost 1 base, leaving 7 bases of the junction unmatched. Germline V CDR1 and CDR2: SGHNT, YYREEE (reference sequence). Full variable domain (missing parts from reference TRBV5-4 and TRBJ1-4): ETGVTQSPTHLIKTRGQQVTLRCSSQSGHNTVSWYQQALGQGPQFIFQYYREEENGRGNFPPRFSGLQFPNYSSELNVNALELDDSALYLCASSLNGDRFNEKLFFGSGTQLSVL.

This clone was seen more than once but under ten times. The chain combines TRBV18 with TRBJ2-5; the D gene is possibly TRBD1 (6 bases). The CDR3 length is 15 residues. CDR1 is KGHSH, CDR2 LQKENI, per germline. V gave up 4 bases and J gave up 2 bases, with 14 bases separating them. In DNA, the CDR3 is TGTGCCAGCTCACTGACAGGCACCGATCAAGAGACCCAGTACTTC. Protein: CASSLTGTDQETQYF.

This chain uses TRBV7-2 with TRBJ1-4; 9 positions match TRBD1. The V gene end was trimmed by 5 bases and the J gene end by 8 bases; junction bases not matched to a gene: 6. The CDR3 is 14 amino acids. The germline gives CDR1 SGHTA, CDR2 FQGNSA. Here the CDR3 DNA reads TGTGCCAGCAGCCGGGGACAGGGTGGCGAAAAACTGTTTTTT. Amino acid sequence: CASSRGQGGEKLFF.

The chain carries TRBV5-4 and TRBJ1-6; possibly TRBD1 for D (6 bases). V was trimmed by 4 bases and J by 7 bases, leaving 21 bases between them. The length of the CDR3 is 17 residues. Germline V gene sequence: CDR1 SGHNT, CDR2 YYREEE (reference sequence). The CDR3 DNA follows: TGTGCCAGCAGCAAACCCCGTCCAGGGGTCACAAATTCACCCCTCCACTTT. Its protein is CASSKPRPGVTNSPLHF.

The chain joins TRBV25-1 to TRBJ1-5; weak D call: TRBD1 (6 bases). Trimming removed 5 bases from V and 3 bases from J, with 8 bases in between. Germline V gives CDR1 MGHDK, CDR2 SYGVNS. The CDR3 has 13 residues. The CDR3 sequence: CASSSGVNQPQHF. The CDR3 nucleotides read TGTGCCAGCAGTTCAGGGGTCAATCAGCCCCAGCATTTT.

With respect to this clone: The same CDR3 also results from other DNA sequences found in this sample. The CDR3 DNA reads TGTGCCAGTAGGACAGGTGGGACTGAAGCTTTCTTT. Protein: CASRTGGTEAFF. The chain recombines TRBV19 with TRBJ1-1; a weak D match, TRBD1 (6 bases). Trimming removed 6 bases at V and 5 bases at J, with 10 bases between. The CDR3 covers 12 residues. Per the germline V gene, CDR1 is LNHDA and CDR2 is SQIVND (reference sequence).

The chain has TRBV13 and TRBJ2-7; TRBD1 might be the D (6 bases). CDR3 length: 15 amino acids. Trimming shortened V by 4 bases and J by 3 bases, and 16 bases separated the two germline ends. The germline V gene encodes CDR1 PRHDT and CDR2 FYEKMQ (reference sequence). This CDR3 reads CASSSTGQTIYEQYF. The CDR3 DNA reads TGTGCCAGCAGCTCGACCGGACAGACGATCTACGAGCAGTACTTC.

This chain uses TRBV30 with TRBJ1-3, with 9 positions matching TRBD1. From germline, CDR1 is GTSNPN and CDR2 SVGIG (reference sequence). The CDR3 totals 14 residues. The J segment lost 2 bases and the V segment lost 3 bases, leaving 2 bases of the junction unmatched. The CDR3 region is CAWRQGATGNTIYF. CDR3 DNA: TGTGCCTGGAGACAGGGGGCAACTGGAAACACCATATATTTT.

This chain uses TRBV6-5 with TRBJ2-2; TRBD1 aligns across 11 bases. With V trimmed by 2 bases and J by 7 bases, 3 bases remained unmatched. There are 15 residues in the CDR3. Germline V gene lookup returns CDR1 MNHEY and CDR2 SVGAGI. CDR3 DNA: TGTGCCAGCAGTTACGGACAGGGGGCGTTCGGGGAGCTGTTTTTT. As protein: CASSYGQGAFGELFF.

The chain carries TRBV14 and TRBJ1-1, with D tentatively TRBD1 (5 bases). The CDR3 length is 12 residues. Germline values: CDR1 SGHDN, CDR2 FVKESK. Trimming left V 0 bases short and J 8 bases short, with 7 bases between. The CDR3 is CASSQDQGEAFF. The CDR3 nucleotides read TGTGCCAGCAGCCAAGATCAGGGAGAAGCTTTCTTT. Drawing the rest from reference TRBV14 and TRBJ1-1, the complete variable domain is EAGVTQFPSHSVIEKGQTVTLRCDPISGHDNLYWYRRVMGKEIKFLLHFVKESKQDESGMPNNRFLAERTGGTYSTLKVQPAELEDSGVYFCASSQDQGEAFFGQGTRLTVV.

The chain carries TRBV7-8 and TRBJ2-7; 12 bases agree with TRBD1. The CDR3 loop spans 15 amino acids. The trim removed 5 bases at V and 6 bases at J, leaving 8 bases unmatched. Germline lookup yields CDR1 SGHVS and CDR2 FQNEAQ. This chain's CDR3 is CASSLPGQGAIEQYF. The CDR3 DNA reads TGTGCCAGCAGCCTTCCGGGACAGGGGGCAATCGAGCAGTACTTC.

This rearrangement joins TRBV5-1 to TRBJ1-2; 8 bases line up with TRBD1. V lost 3 bases and J lost 4; bases outside the gene matches: 23. The CDR3 has 20 residues. Germline lookup yields CDR1 SGHRS and CDR2 YFSETQ. The CDR3 sequence: CASSWGGQASHFQRVYGYTF. CDR3 nucleotide sequence: TGCGCCAGCAGCTGGGGGGGACAGGCGTCTCATTTTCAGCGGGTCTATGGCTACACCTTC.

The chain recombines TRBV27 with TRBJ1-4; a weak D match, TRBD1 (5 bases). V was pared by 4 bases and J by 7 bases, with 16 bases between. Germline CDR1 MNHEY, CDR2 SMNVEV (reference sequence). This CDR3 region has 15 residues. The CDR3 spells CASSSQGRRVEKLFF. The CDR3 DNA reads TGTGCCAGCAGTTCGCAGGGAAGGCGTGTTGAAAAACTGTTTTTT. The entire variable domain, with the rest obtained from reference TRBV27 and TRBJ1-4, is as follows: EAQVTQNPRYLITVTGKKLTVTCSQNMNHEYMSWYRQDPGLGLRQIYYSMNVEVTDKGDVPEGYKVSRKEKRNFPLILESPSPNQTSLYFCASSSQGRRVEKLFFGSGTQLSVL.

This chain joins TRBV29-1 and TRBJ2-7, with a weak D call TRBD1 (6 bases). V dropped 5 bases and J dropped 4 bases, with 15 bases sitting between them. From germline, CDR1 is SQVTM and CDR2 ANQGSEA. CDR3 size: 13 residues. The CDR3 loop reads CSVMGHSMYEQYF. The CDR3 DNA reads as TGCAGCGTTATGGGACACAGTATGTACGAGCAGTACTTC.

The chain recombines TRBV18 with TRBJ1-1; tentatively, D is TRBD1 (6 bases). This CDR3 region has 14 residues. Germline CDR1 KGHSH, CDR2 LQKENI. Trimming stripped 3 bases from V and 2 bases from J, with 10 bases between. The CDR3 coding sequence is TGTGCCAGCTCACCCGGACAGAGCAACACTGAAGCTTTCTTT. It encodes CASSPGQSNTEAFF.

This chain links TRBV29-1 with TRBJ2-3, with 8 bases identical to TRBD2. CDR1 and CDR2 from the germline V gene are SQVTM and ANQGSEA. CDR3 length: 14 residues. V trimming: 3 bases; J trimming: 6 bases; junction bases outside the gene matches: 8. The CDR3 sequence: CSVDGGGYGDTQYF. CDR3 coding DNA: TGCAGCGTTGATGGCGGGGGGTACGGGGATACGCAGTATTTT.